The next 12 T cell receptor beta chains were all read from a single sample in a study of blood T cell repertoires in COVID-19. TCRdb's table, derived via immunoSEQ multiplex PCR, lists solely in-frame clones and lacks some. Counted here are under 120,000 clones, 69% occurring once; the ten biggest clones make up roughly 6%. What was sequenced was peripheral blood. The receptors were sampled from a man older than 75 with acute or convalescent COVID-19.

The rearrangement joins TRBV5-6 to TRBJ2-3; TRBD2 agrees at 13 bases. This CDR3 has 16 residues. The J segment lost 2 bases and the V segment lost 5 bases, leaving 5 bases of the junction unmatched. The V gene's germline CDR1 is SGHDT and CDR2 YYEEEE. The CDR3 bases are TGTGCCAGCAGGCCGGGACTAGCGGGATACACAGATACGCAGTATTTT. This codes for CASRPGLAGYTDTQYF.

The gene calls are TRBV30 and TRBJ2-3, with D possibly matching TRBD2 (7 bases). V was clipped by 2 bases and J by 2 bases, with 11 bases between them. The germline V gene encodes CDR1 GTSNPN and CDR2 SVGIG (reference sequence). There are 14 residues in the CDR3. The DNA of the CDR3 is TGTGCCTGGAGTAGGGGGGGGGACACAGATACGCAGTATTTT. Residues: CAWSRGGDTDTQYF. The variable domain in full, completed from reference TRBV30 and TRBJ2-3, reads SQTIHQWPATLVQPVGSPLSLECTVEGTSNPNLYWYRQAAGRGLQLLFYSVGIGQISSEVPQNLSASRPQDRQFILSSKKLLLSDSGFYLCAWSRGGDTDTQYFGPGTRLTVL.

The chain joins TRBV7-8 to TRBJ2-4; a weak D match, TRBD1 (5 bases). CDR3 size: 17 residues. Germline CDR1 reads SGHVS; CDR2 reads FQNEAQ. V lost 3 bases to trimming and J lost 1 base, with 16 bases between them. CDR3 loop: CASSFEGASAAKNIQYF. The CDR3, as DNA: TGTGCCAGCAGCTTTGAAGGGGCCTCGGCGGCCAAAAACATTCAGTACTTC.

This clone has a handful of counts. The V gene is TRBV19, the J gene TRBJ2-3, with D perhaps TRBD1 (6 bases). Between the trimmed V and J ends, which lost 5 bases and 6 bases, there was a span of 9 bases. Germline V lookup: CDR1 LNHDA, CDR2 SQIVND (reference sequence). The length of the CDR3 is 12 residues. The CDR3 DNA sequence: TGTGCCAGTAGTGTCCAGGGGGATACGCAGTATTTT. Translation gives CASSVQGDTQYF.

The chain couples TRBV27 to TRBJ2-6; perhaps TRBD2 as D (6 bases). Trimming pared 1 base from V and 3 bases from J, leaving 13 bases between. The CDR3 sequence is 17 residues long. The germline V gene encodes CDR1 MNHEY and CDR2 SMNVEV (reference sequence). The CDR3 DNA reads TGTGCCAGCAGTTTATTACCGGGAGTAGGTGGGGCCAACGTCCTGACTTTC. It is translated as CASSLLPGVGGANVLTF.

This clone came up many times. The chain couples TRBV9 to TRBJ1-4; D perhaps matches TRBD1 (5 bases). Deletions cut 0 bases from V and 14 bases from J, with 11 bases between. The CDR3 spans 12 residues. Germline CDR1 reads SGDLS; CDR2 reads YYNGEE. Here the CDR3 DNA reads TGTGCCAGCAGCGTAGGGGGCCCCCCGCTGTTTTTT. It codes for CASSVGGPPLFF.

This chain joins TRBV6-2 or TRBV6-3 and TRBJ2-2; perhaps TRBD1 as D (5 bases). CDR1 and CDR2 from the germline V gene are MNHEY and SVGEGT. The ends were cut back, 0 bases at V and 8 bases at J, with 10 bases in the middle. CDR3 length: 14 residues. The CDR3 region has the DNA TGTGCCAGCAGTTACTCCCCCTGGACAGGGGAGCTGTTTTTT. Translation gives CASSYSPWTGELFF.

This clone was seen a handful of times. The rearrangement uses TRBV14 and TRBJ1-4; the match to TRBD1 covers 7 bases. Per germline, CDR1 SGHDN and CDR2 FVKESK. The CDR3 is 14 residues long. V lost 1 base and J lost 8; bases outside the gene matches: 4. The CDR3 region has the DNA TGTGCCAGCAGCCAAGTCCAGGGGGGAGAAAAACTGTTTTTT. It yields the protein CASSQVQGGEKLFF.

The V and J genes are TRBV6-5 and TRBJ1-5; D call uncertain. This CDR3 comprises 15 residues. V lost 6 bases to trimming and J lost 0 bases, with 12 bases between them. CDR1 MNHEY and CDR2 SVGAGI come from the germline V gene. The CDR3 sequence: CASRSVPYSNQPQHF. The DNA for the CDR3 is TGTGCCAGCAGGTCCGTCCCTTATAGCAATCAGCCCCAGCATTTT.

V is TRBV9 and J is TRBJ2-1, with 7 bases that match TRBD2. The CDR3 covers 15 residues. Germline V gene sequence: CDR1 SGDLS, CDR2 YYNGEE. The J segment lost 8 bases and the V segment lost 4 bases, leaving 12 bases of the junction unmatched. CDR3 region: CASSPQGATSYEQFF. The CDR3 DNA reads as TGTGCCAGCAGCCCCCAAGGGGCGACTAGCTATGAGCAGTTCTTC.

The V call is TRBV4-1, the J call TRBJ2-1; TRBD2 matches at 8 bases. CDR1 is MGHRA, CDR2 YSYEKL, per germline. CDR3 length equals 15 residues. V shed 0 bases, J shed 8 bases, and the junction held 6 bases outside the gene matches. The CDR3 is CASSQESSGFDEQFF. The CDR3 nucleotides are TGCGCCAGCAGCCAAGAGTCTAGCGGGTTCGATGAGCAGTTCTTC.

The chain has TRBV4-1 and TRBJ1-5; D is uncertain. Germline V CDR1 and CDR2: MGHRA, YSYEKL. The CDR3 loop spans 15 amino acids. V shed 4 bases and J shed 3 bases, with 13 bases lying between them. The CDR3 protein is CASSLGQSPNQPQHF. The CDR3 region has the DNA TGCGCCAGCAGCCTTGGGCAGTCCCCCAATCAGCCCCAGCATTTT.